Presented here are 2 T cell receptor beta chains from one specimen sequenced in a study of long-term antiretroviral therapy in people with HIV. Survey level was the resolution at which the v3.0 immunoSEQ assay ran. Method: immunoSEQ multiplex PCR; TCRdb's copy keeps in-frame clones and lacks some. Here the sample spans about 22,000 clones, less than 85% being singletons. This specimen was unsorted PBMCs, taken 0.5 years before starting antiretroviral therapy. These receptor sequences come from a man in his forties or fifties with HIV.

The V gene is TRBV27, the J gene TRBJ1-5; D is ambiguous. With 3 bases removed from V and 5 bases from J, the gap between germline ends came to 11 bases. Per the germline V gene, CDR1 is MNHEY and CDR2 is SMNVEV (reference sequence). CDR3 length: 14 residues. The CDR3 sequence: CASSFGWSDQPQHF. CDR3 nucleotides: TGTGCCAGCAGTTTCGGGTGGAGCGATCAGCCCCAGCATTTT.

The chain couples TRBV2 to TRBJ1-5; a weak D match, TRBD1 (5 bases). The ends were cut back, 7 bases at V and 0 bases at J, with 13 bases in the middle. Per the germline V gene, CDR1 is SNHLY and CDR2 is FYNNEI. The CDR3 extends over 15 amino acids. CDR3 loop: CASTLGPYSNQPQHF. For the CDR3, the DNA is TGTGCCAGCACCCTGGGGCCTTATAGCAATCAGCCCCAGCATTTT.